This T cell receptor beta chain was observed in a study of OX40 agonist ivuxolimab in advanced cancers. In terms of the full investigation: Ivuxolimab, which targeted the costimulatory receptor OX40 (CD134), was an agonistic, fully human IgG2 monoclonal antibody. Intravenous ivuxolimab was administered to patients every 2 weeks at six dose levels: 0.01, 0.1, 0.3, 1.5, 3 and 10 mg/kg. Among the 52 dose-escalation patients, some 20 had hepatocellular carcinoma, roughly 15 melanoma, 9 renal cell carcinoma and 9 head and neck cancer. A male proportion of around 80% and a mean age of approximately 55 years, ranging from roughly 23 to 85, were recorded for the dose-escalation cohort. Prior anti-PD-1, anti-PD-L1 or anti-CTLA-4 therapy was permitted, and checkpoint inhibitors had been received by about 44% of dose-escalation patients. Three dose-escalation patients achieved partial responses, one with hepatocellular carcinoma and two with cutaneous melanoma. Peripheral TCRbeta sequencing aimed to test whether ivuxolimab altered TCR sequence diversity and caused clonal T-cell expansion. The paper covers the monotherapy dose-escalation part of the phase I ivuxolimab trial, which included N = 52 patients.

For sequencing of the TCRbeta CDR3 region, genomic DNA was extracted from the sorted cells. TCRbeta CDR3 regions were sequenced using the immunoSEQ Assay. TCRdb obtained this table from immuneACCESS and retained in-frame rearrangements with V and J assigned. These tables miss some clones; where compared with another copy, unresolved V genes account for less than half of the shortfall, and the remainder is unexplained. Across this sample there are tens of thousands of clones, with about 90% seen only once. The top ten constitute roughly 27% of the sample. Patients with a history of autoimmune disease or receiving systemic immunosuppression were excluded from the trial. In every dose cohort, peripheral blood was drawn for TCR sequencing at baseline, cycle 4 day 1, and cycle 7 day 1. Samples came from an open-label, multicenter, first-in-human phase I dose-escalation trial of ivuxolimab. Adults with locally advanced or metastatic melanoma, renal cell, hepatocellular, or head and neck squamous cell carcinoma were enrolled in the trial. Before TCR sequencing, CD4+ and CD8+ T cells were separately sorted from peripheral blood.

Reading from cysteine to phenylalanine, the CDR3 counts 9 amino acids. Just CDR3 DNA is preserved here, 27 bases in frame from base 1. CDR1 and CDR2 are drawn from the germline V gene (reference sequence): MNHNY, SVGAGI. The germline ends are 5 bases apart after V is trimmed by 8 bases and J by 6 bases. Study-level results and caveats: At doses of 0.1 to 3.0 mg/kg, clonal expansion of both CD4+ and CD8+ T cells in blood was seen between baseline and week 6. Partial responders in the 0.1-3.0 mg/kg groups had among the lowest normalized peripheral clonal expansion, especially among CD8+ T cells. On average, CD8+ T cells showed more expanded clones than CD4+ T cells after ivuxolimab. Low levels of normalized T-cell clonal expansion were also seen in some nonresponding patients. Which antigens the clonally expanded peripheral T cells were specific for was not determined.

As to this clone: Its specific antigen is unknown. Within one base of it there is no much larger clone, and no base qualities were kept.

Source: CD4+ or CD8+ T cells sorted from blood, taken in a trial of the OX40 agonist ivuxolimab. This TCR came from an adult with an advanced solid tumor such as melanoma, head and neck, liver or kidney cancer. The chain is encoded by TRBV6-6 joined to TRBJ2-7, with the identity of the D gene unclear. The CDR3 amino acid sequence is: CASGFEQYF. The nucleotide sequence is TGTGCCAGCGGGTTCGAGCAGTACTTC.